These 5 T cell receptor beta chains were sequenced from one sample in a study of blood T cell repertoires in COVID-19. Assay: immunoSEQ multiplex PCR; the TCRdb copy retains only in-frame clones and omits some. The top ten hold about 1.7% of the sample, which has some 390,000 clones, about nine tenths seen once. Material for sequencing was PBMCs or T cells enriched from blood (not recorded which). Receptor source: a woman aged 25 to 45 who had recovered from COVID-19.

The V and J genes are TRBV6-2 or TRBV6-3 and TRBJ2-3, with 8 nucleotides matching TRBD1. Germline V gene data show CDR1 as MNHEY and CDR2 as SVGEGT. The J segment lost 2 bases and the V segment lost 0 bases, leaving 4 bases of the junction unmatched. The CDR3 has 16 amino acids. In nucleotides, the CDR3 is TGTGCCAGCAGTTACTCGACTCAGGGGGCCACAGATACGCAGTATTTT. Its translation: CASSYSTQGATDTQYF.

V is TRBV4-2 and J is TRBJ2-5, with TRBD2 matching 10 bases. The CDR3 extends over 15 amino acids. Germline-derived CDR1 and CDR2 are LGHNA and YNFKEQ. Trimming at V came to 5 bases and at J to 5 bases, leaving 8 bases not matched to a gene. Written as DNA, the CDR3 is TGTGCCAGCAGCGTAGCGGGGGGACCCGGGGAGACCCAGTACTTC. Residues: CASSVAGGPGETQYF.

The chain employs TRBV25-1 and TRBJ2-1; 7 nucleotides line up with TRBD1. J gave up 1 base and V 1 base, and 7 bases lay outside the gene matches. The CDR3 has 17 amino acids. Germline V gene lookup returns CDR1 MGHDK and CDR2 SYGVNS. CDR3 DNA: TGTGCCAGCAGTGAATTCTTCCGACAGGGTTCCTACAATGAGCAGTTCTTC. Amino acid sequence: CASSEFFRQGSYNEQFF.

The rearrangement links TRBV19 to TRBJ2-1; 9 bases align to TRBD1. Germline CDR1 and CDR2: LNHDA and SQIVND (reference sequence). The CDR3 contains 15 residues. J gave up 4 bases and V 7 bases, and 8 bases lay outside the gene matches. The chain's CDR3 is CASTSGQGGYNEQFF. For the CDR3, the DNA is TGTGCCAGTACCTCGGGACAGGGAGGATACAATGAGCAGTTCTTC.

This clone occurred a few times. The chain recombines TRBV2 with TRBJ1-1; TRBD1 agrees at 8 bases. V was clipped by 6 bases and J by 1 base; unmatched bases: 10. The CDR3 consists of 16 residues. The germline V gene has CDR1 SNHLY and CDR2 FYNNEI. CDR3 sequence: CASRQHSGTGNTEAFF. CDR3 in DNA: TGTGCCAGCAGGCAACACTCCGGGACAGGGAACACTGAAGCTTTCTTT. Based on the CDR3 plus reference TRBV2 and TRBJ1-1, the full variable domain is EPEVTQTPSHQVTQMGQEVILRCVPISNHLYFYWYRQILGQKVEFLVSFYNNEISEKSEIFDDQFSVERPDGSNFTLKIRSTKLEDSAMYFCASRQHSGTGNTEAFFGQGTRLTVV.